This T cell receptor (beta chain) was found in a study of breast tumors, draining lymph nodes, adjacent tissues. Study-wide results and limits: Tumor repertoires ranked between lymph nodes and nontumor tissue in diversity, with V and J gene preferences. Luminal-like breast cancer showed significantly higher tumor–nontumor repertoire similarity than basal-like.

Axillary draining lymph nodes of breast cancer patients supplied the node samples. The CDR3 is made up of 14 amino acids. V lost 3 bases and J 2 bases, leaving 11 bases between the germline ends. Germline-derived CDR1 and CDR2 are DFQATT and SNEGSKA (reference sequence). The table lists this clonotype with many counts. The antigen is not known. TCRdb used MiXCR to reprocess the multiplex PCR reads, holding one entry per CDR3 protein. The table includes some 130,000 distinct CDR3 sequences, less than 25% detected once. The chain couples TRBV20-1 to TRBJ1-5; no clear D gene. The receptor was derived from a female donor with breast cancer. Some clones in this sample may be carry-over from other donors' samples. The sample comprised axillary lymph node tissue. CDR3 nucleotide sequence: TGCAGTGCTAGGCCCCCCGAGGGCAATCAGCCCCAGCATTTT. Encoded protein: CSARPPEGNQPQHF.